This is a list of T cell receptor beta chains from one sample in a study of blood T cell repertoires in COVID-19. The repertoire was sequenced with immunoSEQ multiplex PCR; TCRdb's copy has only in-frame clones and lacks some. Of 80,000 to 100,000 clones in the sample, around 80% were seen once. Sequenced: peripheral blood. These receptor sequences come from a man aged 45 to 65 who had recovered from COVID-19. CDR3s include the opening cysteine and the closing phenylalanine or tryptophan. D genes are given only for firm matches. Some rows have no size entry. The others give once, few or many, or a class for an expanded clone.

D	size	V	J	CDR3	DNA
TRBD1	-	TRBV19	TRBJ1-2	CASTKTGGAGGGYTF	TGTGCCAGTACTAAAACAGGGGGCGCTGGGGGTGGCTACACCTTC
TRBD2	-	TRBV19	TRBJ2-3	CASSITAGGADTQYF	TGTGCCAGTAGTATAACAGCGGGGGGGGCAGATACGCAGTATTTT
TRBD2	-	TRBV24-1	TRBJ2-1	CATGPSGRANNEQFF	TGTGCCACCGGCCCTAGCGGGAGGGCGAACAATGAGCAGTTCTTC
TRBD2	few	TRBV27	TRBJ2-2	CASSFRTSGGVGTGELFF	TGTGCCAGCAGTTTCAGGACTAGCGGGGGCGTTGGCACCGGGGAGCTGTTTTTT
-	-	TRBV5-1	TRBJ2-7	CASSSGLYEQYF	TGCGCCAGCAGCTCGGGACTCTACGAGCAGTACTTC
-	-	TRBV29-1	TRBJ1-1	CSVGRDASWGTEAFF	TGCAGCGTAGGGCGGGACGCTTCCTGGGGGACTGAAGCTTTCTTT
-	-	TRBV6-5	TRBJ2-7	CASSYSGEGVYEQYF	TGTGCCAGCAGTTACTCCGGAGAGGGTGTCTACGAGCAGTACTTC
TRBD1	-	TRBV30	TRBJ1-3	CAWMPDRGPGNTIYF	TGTGCCTGGATGCCCGACAGGGGGCCTGGAAACACCATATATTTT
-	few	TRBV9	TRBJ2-1	CASSYRIGDEQFF	TGTGCCAGCAGCTACCGGATAGGGGATGAGCAGTTCTTC
-	-	TRBV7-2	TRBJ2-5	CASVPAETQYF	TGTGCCAGCGTCCCCGCGGAGACCCAGTACTTC
TRBD2	few	TRBV18	TRBJ2-7	CASSPMSGGAPHEQYF	TGTGCCAGCTCACCAATGAGCGGGGGGGCACCTCACGAGCAGTACTTC
-	-	TRBV11-2	TRBJ2-5	CASSLVRAGETQYF	TGTGCCAGCAGCTTAGTCAGGGCCGGAGAGACCCAGTACTTC
-	-	TRBV6-5	TRBJ1-6	CASSPLGTKNSPLHF	TGTGCCAGCAGTCCCCTGGGCACAAAAAATTCACCCCTCCACTTT
-	-	TRBV12-3/TRBV12-4	TRBJ1-1	CASSLAGDTEAFF	TGTGCCAGCAGTTTGGCAGGGGATACTGAAGCTTTCTTT
TRBD2	-	TRBV6-5	TRBJ2-3	CASSYRGGAGTDTQYF	TGTGCCAGCAGTTACCGGGGGGGGGCCGGCACAGATACGCAGTATTTT
TRBD1	-	TRBV24-1	TRBJ2-3	CATSDLQEGQGAQYF	TGTGCCACCAGTGATTTGCAGGAAGGACAGGGCGCGCAGTATTTT
TRBD2	-	TRBV7-2	TRBJ2-3	CASSFGRLAGGPLEYF	TGTGCCAGCAGCTTCGGAAGACTAGCGGGAGGTCCGTTGGAGTATTTT
-	-	TRBV28	TRBJ1-1	CASRLGNTEAFF	TGTGCCAGCAGGCTCGGTAACACTGAAGCTTTCTTT
-	-	TRBV7-7	TRBJ1-4	CASSLEQKRRPNEKLFF	TGTGCCAGCAGCTTAGAACAGAAGAGAAGGCCTAATGAAAAACTGTTTTTT
-	-	TRBV5-1	TRBJ2-3	CASSLESRDTDTQYF	TGCGCCAGCAGCTTGGAGTCCCGAGACACAGATACGCAGTATTTT
TRBD1	few	TRBV12-3/TRBV12-4	TRBJ2-7	CASSLGQNYEQYF	TGTGCCAGCAGCTTGGGACAGAACTACGAGCAGTACTTC
TRBD1	few	TRBV7-9	TRBJ2-1	CASSGWTGDYNEQFF	TGTGCCAGCAGCGGGTGGACAGGGGACTACAATGAGCAGTTCTTC
TRBD1	few	TRBV12-3/TRBV12-4	TRBJ1-6	CASSPRGRSPLHF	TGTGCCAGCAGTCCTAGGGGGCGTTCACCCCTCCACTTT
-	-	TRBV29-1	TRBJ1-1	CSVDTSNTEAFF	TGCAGCGTAGACACCTCGAACACTGAAGCTTTCTTT
TRBD1	-	TRBV4-1	TRBJ2-1	CASARDRVWNEQFF	TGCGCCAGCGCCCGGGACAGGGTTTGGAATGAGCAGTTCTTC
TRBD1	-	TRBV5-4	TRBJ1-4	CASSLTGTGDEKLFF	TGTGCCAGCAGCCTGACCGGGACAGGGGATGAAAAACTGTTTTTT
TRBD2	few	TRBV3-1/TRBV3-2	TRBJ2-1	CASSPSTSGSNEQFF	TGTGCCAGCAGCCCCTCCACTAGCGGGAGCAATGAGCAGTTCTTC
TRBD1	-	TRBV19	TRBJ1-6	CASSPQSGTGTYNSPLHF	TGTGCCAGTAGTCCTCAATCCGGGACAGGGACCTATAATTCACCCCTCCACTTT
-	once	TRBV5-1	TRBJ2-3	CASSLEEGADTQYF	TGCGCCAGCAGCTTGGAGGAGGGTGCAGATACGCAGTATTTT
-	-	TRBV7-2	TRBJ1-5	CASSLGGAGQPQHF	TGTGCCAGCAGCTTAGGGGGCGCGGGACAGCCCCAGCATTTT
TRBD1	-	TRBV6-2/TRBV6-3	TRBJ1-2	CASSYGGTAFYGYTF	TGTGCCAGCAGTTACGGAGGGACAGCTTTCTATGGCTACACCTTC